A single sample gave rise to the 10 T cell receptor beta chains below, sequenced in a study of T cell changes during pregnancy in multiple sclerosis. Clones were read by immunoSEQ multiplex PCR, and TCRdb kept only the in-frame ones, dropping some. The sample carries about 40,000 clones, 80% to 95% recorded once. The material was CD4+ T cells from peripheral blood mononuclear cells, obtained in the third trimester of pregnancy. The receptors derive from a female donor with multiple sclerosis, enrolled in a pregnancy study.

The chain combines TRBV6-1 with TRBJ1-1; 9 positions agree with TRBD1. The V and J ends lost 4 bases and 5 bases, in that order; junction bases with no gene match: 5. This CDR3 comprises 14 residues. CDR1 is MNHNS, CDR2 SASEGT, per germline. The CDR3 sequence is CASSGPGTGTEAFF. Written as DNA, the CDR3 is TGTGCCAGCAGTGGTCCCGGGACAGGGACTGAAGCTTTCTTT.

The chain has TRBV19 and TRBJ2-5; D ambiguous. Trimming pared 3 bases from V and 0 bases from J, leaving 11 bases between. The CDR3 sequence is 15 residues long. Germline loops: CDR1 LNHDA, CDR2 SQIVND (reference sequence). CDR3 DNA: TGTGCCAGTAGTATGAGGTCCTCGTACCAAGAGACCCAGTACTTC. This gives the protein CASSMRSSYQETQYF.

V usage is TRBV14 and J usage is TRBJ2-2; the match to TRBD2 covers 9 bases. Trimming took 3 bases from V and 3 from J; bases not matched to a gene: 2. This CDR3 contains 15 residues. CDR1 is SGHDN, CDR2 FVKESK, per germline. CDR3 DNA sequence: TGTGCCAGCAGCCAGACTAGCGGTTACACCGGGGAGCTGTTTTTT. Translating it yields CASSQTSGYTGELFF.

V is TRBV13 and J is TRBJ1-1, with D uncertain. This CDR3 comprises 13 residues. Deletions cut 2 bases from V and 6 bases from J, with 10 bases between. Germline V CDR1 and CDR2: PRHDT, FYEKMQ (reference sequence). As DNA, the CDR3 is TGTGCCAGCAGCTTAAGAGGAATCGCTGAAGCTTTCTTT. Protein: CASSLRGIAEAFF.

The chain is built from TRBV4-2 and TRBJ1-3, with a weak D call TRBD1 (6 bases). The germline V gene has CDR1 LGHNA and CDR2 YNFKEQ. V lost 3 bases and J lost 0, with 9 bases in between. CDR3 length equals 15 residues. The DNA of the CDR3 is TGTGCCAGCAGCCAGACAGGAGACTCTGGAAACACCATATATTTT. Its protein is CASSQTGDSGNTIYF.

The chain couples TRBV7-9 to TRBJ1-3, with unresolved D. The CDR3 is 15 amino acids. V was pared by 3 bases and J by 0 bases, with 9 bases between. The germline V gene encodes CDR1 SEHNR and CDR2 FQNEAQ (reference sequence). The CDR3 DNA reads TGTGCCAGCAGCTTGGCGGATCCCTCTGGAAACACCATATATTTT. It translates to CASSLADPSGNTIYF.

The chain recombines TRBV10-3 with TRBJ1-1; unclear D gene. This CDR3 has 13 residues. V was shortened by 4 bases and J by 5 bases, with 11 bases between the two germline ends. The germline CDR1 and CDR2 sequences are ENHRY and SYGVKD. CDR3 bases: TGTGCCATCAGTGCCGTCGGCAGGACTGAAGCTTTCTTT. Encoded protein: CAISAVGRTEAFF.

This rearrangement joins TRBV25-1 to TRBJ2-1; D is ambiguous. This CDR3 spans 15 amino acids. Trimming removed 7 bases from V and 0 bases from J, with 13 bases in between. Germline CDR1 reads MGHDK; CDR2 reads SYGVNS. The CDR3 protein is CASNSRSSSYNEQFF. The CDR3 nucleotides read TGTGCCAGCAATTCCAGGTCCAGCTCCTACAATGAGCAGTTCTTC.

There are a few counts of this clone. CDR3 coding DNA: TGCGCCAGCAGCCAACTGTCGGGATCCCACGCAGATACGCAGTATTTT. It translates to CASSQLSGSHADTQYF. This rearrangement joins TRBV4-1 to TRBJ2-3; perhaps TRBD2 as D (5 bases). CDR3 length: 16 amino acids. V lost 2 bases and J 4 bases, leaving 16 bases between the germline ends. Germline V gene lookup returns CDR1 MGHRA and CDR2 YSYEKL.

The chain carries TRBV10-2 and TRBJ2-5; 9 nucleotides line up with TRBD1. This CDR3 is built from 14 residues. V gave up 7 bases and J gave up 5 bases; unmatched junction bases: 8. Germline-derived CDR1 and CDR2 are WSHSY and SAAADI. For the CDR3, the DNA is TGCGCCAGCACCGGGACAGGGCGGACGGAGACCCAGTACTTC. Amino acid sequence: CASTGTGRTETQYF.